What follows are 9 T cell receptor beta chains derived from one specimen sequenced in a study of blood T cell repertoires in COVID-19. Assay: immunoSEQ multiplex PCR; the TCRdb copy retains only in-frame clones and omits some. Found here are about 300,000 clones, around 86% of them singletons; the top ten hold 1.3%. The sample comprised peripheral blood. These TCRs come from a man between 65 and 80 years old with acute or convalescent COVID-19.

This clone has just one count. The chain links TRBV6-2 or TRBV6-3 to TRBJ2-7; no clear D gene. This CDR3 spans 13 amino acids. The germline gives CDR1 MNHEY, CDR2 SVGEGT. Trimming removed 5 bases from V and 6 bases from J, with 14 bases in between. In DNA, the CDR3 is TGTGCCAGCAGTGCCCAGAGCAAGCGCGAGCAGTACTTC. Encoded protein: CASSAQSKREQYF.

The chain carries TRBV7-9 and TRBJ1-2; a possible D gene is TRBD1 (5 bases). This CDR3 region has 13 residues. The germline V gene encodes CDR1 SEHNR and CDR2 FQNEAQ (reference sequence). Trimming removed 5 bases from V and 5 bases from J, with 12 bases in between. CDR3 residues: CASSPDSFYGYTF. CDR3 bases: TGTGCCAGCAGCCCAGACAGTTTTTATGGCTACACCTTC.

The V call is TRBV7-8, the J call TRBJ1-6; 7 nucleotides line up with TRBD1. The CDR3 has 15 amino acids. Germline V gene data show CDR1 as SGHVS and CDR2 as FQNEAQ. Unmatched junction bases numbered 6, after V lost 6 bases and J lost 4 bases. The CDR3 DNA follows: TGTGCCAGCAGTTTTAACAGGGGATATAATTCACCCCTCCACTTT. This codes for CASSFNRGYNSPLHF.

The chain recombines TRBV28 with TRBJ2-7; 12 nucleotides line up with TRBD2. In germline, CDR1 is MDHEN, CDR2 SYDVKM. The V gene end was trimmed by 5 bases and the J gene end by 1 base; junction bases not matched to a gene: 9. The CDR3 contains 17 residues. This CDR3 is CASSGQTSGRQSYEQYF. CDR3 sequence (DNA): TGTGCCAGCAGTGGCCAAACTAGCGGGAGGCAATCCTACGAGCAGTACTTC. The complete variable domain, with remaining parts taken from reference TRBV28 and TRBJ2-7, reads DVKVTQSSRYLVKRTGEKVFLECVQDMDHENMFWYRQDPGLGLRLIYFSYDVKMKEKGDIPEGYSVSREKKERFSLILESASTNQTSMYLCASSGQTSGRQSYEQYFGPGTRLTVT.

The chain's CDR3 is CASSLGGSGELFF. Written as DNA, the CDR3 is TGTGCCAGCAGTTTGGGGGGGTCCGGGGAGCTGTTTTTT. The chain joins TRBV12-3 or TRBV12-4 to TRBJ2-2; 7 positions agree with TRBD2. This CDR3 has 13 residues. The V and J ends lost 3 bases and 6 bases, in that order; junction bases with no gene match: 1.

V usage is TRBV9 and J usage is TRBJ2-3; TRBD1 matches at 9 bases. The germline gives CDR1 SGDLS, CDR2 YYNGEE. The junction had 8 bases not matched to a gene; V was cut back by 4 bases and J by 5 bases. The CDR3 consists of 15 residues. CDR3 residues: CASSLTGGAGDTQYF. The CDR3 nucleotides are TGTGCCAGCAGCCTTACAGGGGGCGCGGGAGATACGCAGTATTTT.

This sequence joins TRBV2 and TRBJ1-3; 10 bases agree with TRBD1. The trim removed 7 bases at V and 8 bases at J, leaving 8 bases unmatched. The CDR3 length is 14 residues. The V gene's germline CDR1 is SNHLY and CDR2 FYNNEI. For the CDR3, the DNA is TGTGCCAGCAACCGACAGGGGGCAGGGGACACCATATATTTT. It yields the protein CASNRQGAGDTIYF.

The count of this clone is one. Other DNA sequences in this specimen translate into the identical CDR3. This chain connects TRBV9 to TRBJ1-6; tentatively, D is TRBD1 (5 bases). The CDR3 covers 13 residues. Germline V CDR1 and CDR2: SGDLS, YYNGEE. Trimming took 0 bases from V and 9 from J, leaving 7 bases between them. DNA for the CDR3: TGTGCCAGCAGCGTAGGTCAGGGTTCACCCCTCCACTTT. Translated, it gives CASSVGQGSPLHF.

The chain employs TRBV7-2 and TRBJ2-7, with D maybe TRBD2 (6 bases). CDR1 is SGHTA and CDR2 is FQGNSA in the germline V gene. The CDR3 runs 13 residues. Trimming removed 5 bases from V and 4 bases from J, with 12 bases in between. The chain's CDR3 is CASSVTGSYEQYF. The DNA for the CDR3 is TGTGCCAGCAGCGTCACCGGGAGTTACGAGCAGTACTTC.